This entry lists 2 T cell receptor beta chains sequenced from one sample in a study of cytomegalovirus exposure and HLA in healthy donors. PCR primers comprised 60 Vbeta and 13 Jbeta primers. Clones were read by immunoSEQ multiplex PCR, and TCRdb kept only the in-frame ones, dropping some. The sample lists over 90,000 clones; approximately 80% were seen once. The material sequenced was PBMCs. The receptors derive from a male donor in good health and CMV-seropositive.

J is TRBJ2-2 and V is TRBV19; the match to TRBD1 covers 10 bases. Germline V lookup: CDR1 LNHDA, CDR2 SQIVND (reference sequence). V dropped 6 bases and J dropped 4; count of bases not matched to a gene: 8. The CDR3 length is 16 residues. The chain's CDR3 is CASSMGWDRGTGELFF. The DNA for the CDR3 is TGTGCCAGTAGCATGGGGTGGGACAGGGGCACCGGGGAGCTGTTTTTT.

The DNA of the CDR3 is TGTGCCAGCAGCTTGCCCTTTCCTCCCTACGAGCAGTACTTC. Its protein product is CASSLPFPPYEQYF. The chain carries TRBV5-4 and TRBJ2-7; the D is unclear. Germline V gene lookup returns CDR1 SGHNT and CDR2 YYREEE (reference sequence). Trimming shortened V by 1 base and J by 2 bases, and 10 bases separated the two germline ends. CDR3 length: 14 amino acids.